Sequencing of this TCR beta chain was carried out in a study of OX40 agonist ivuxolimab in advanced cancers. Whole-study findings and limits: There was clonal expansion of CD4+ and CD8+ blood T cells by week 6 at 0.1 to 3.0 mg/kg.

Concerning this clone itself: Its antigen is unknown.

After removal of 5 bases from V and 2 bases from J, the junction contained 5 bases not matched to a gene. The germline gives CDR1 PRHDT, CDR2 FYEKMQ (reference sequence). This CDR3 is 16 amino acids long. Method: immunoSEQ multiplex PCR; TCRdb's copy keeps in-frame clones and lacks some. The sample lists roughly 42,000 clones; approximately 91% were seen once. The sample in question was CD4+ or CD8+ T cells sorted from blood, obtained in a trial of the OX40 agonist ivuxolimab. The clonotype originates from an adult with an advanced solid tumor such as melanoma, head and neck, liver or kidney cancer. This rearrangement joins TRBV13 to TRBJ2-3, with 12 bases lining up with TRBD2. CDR3 nucleotide sequence: TGTGCCAGCAGCCTAAGACTAGCGGGAGTCACAGATACGCAGTATTTT. Translating it yields CASSLRLAGVTDTQYF.